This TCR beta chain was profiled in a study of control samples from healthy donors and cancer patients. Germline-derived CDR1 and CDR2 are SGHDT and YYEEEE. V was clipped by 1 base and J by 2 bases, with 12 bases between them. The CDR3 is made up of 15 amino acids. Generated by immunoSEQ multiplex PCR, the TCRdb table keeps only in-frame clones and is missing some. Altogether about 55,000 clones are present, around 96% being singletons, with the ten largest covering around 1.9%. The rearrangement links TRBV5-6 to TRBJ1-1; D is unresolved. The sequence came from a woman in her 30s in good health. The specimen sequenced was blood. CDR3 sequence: CASSLIVTINTEAFF. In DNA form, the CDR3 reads TGTGCCAGCAGCTTGATAGTGACAATAAACACTGAAGCTTTCTTT. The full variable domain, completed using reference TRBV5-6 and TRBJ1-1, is DAGVTQSPTHLIKTRGQQVTLRCSPKSGHDTVSWYQQALGQGPQFIFQYYEEEERQRGNFPDRFSGHQFPNYSSELNVNALLLGDSALYLCASSLIVTINTEAFFGQGTRLTVV.